One and the same sample provided the 29 T cell receptor beta chains below, sequenced in a study of shared clonotypes between healthy human individuals. Measured with immunoSEQ multiplex PCR; TCRdb has only the in-frame clones, and not every one. The sample consists of hundreds of thousands of clones, around three quarters of them appearing once. Sequencing input: memory CD4+ T cells sorted from blood. Noted subset: CD45RA-negative fraction. These receptors were taken from a woman aged 25 to 39 in good health.

The genes are TRBV6-5 and TRBJ2-2; D is unresolved. The germline V and J ends were trimmed by 8 bases and 2 bases, with 12 bases remaining between them. The CDR3 spans 14 residues. Germline-derived CDR1 and CDR2 are MNHEY and SVGAGI. CDR3 loop: CASWRQTNTGELFF. CDR3 in DNA: TGTGCCAGCTGGCGCCAGACCAACACCGGGGAGCTGTTTTTT.

The chain has TRBV27 and TRBJ2-5, with 8 bases fitting TRBD1. Looked up from germline, CDR1 is MNHEY and CDR2 is SMNVEV (reference sequence). CDR3 length: 14 residues. Trimming removed 2 bases from V and 5 bases from J; junction bases left unmatched: 4. The CDR3 here is CASSLRQGWETQYF. In nucleotides, the CDR3 is TGTGCCAGCAGTTTAAGACAGGGGTGGGAGACCCAGTACTTC.

The chain joins TRBV27 to TRBJ1-1; a possible D gene is TRBD1 (5 bases). CDR1 and CDR2 (germline): MNHEY, SMNVEV (reference sequence). CDR3 length equals 15 residues. Trimming pared 6 bases from V and 0 bases from J, leaving 14 bases between. The CDR3 reads CASRPLGTVNTEAFF. The CDR3 region has the DNA TGTGCCAGCAGGCCGCTCGGGACGGTGAACACTGAAGCTTTCTTT.

The V gene is TRBV19, the J gene TRBJ2-1; perhaps D is TRBD1 or TRBD2 (6 bases each). This CDR3 is 15 amino acids long. Trimming removed 5 bases at V and 3 bases at J, with 14 bases between. Germline CDR1 reads LNHDA; CDR2 reads SQIVND (reference sequence). The chain's CDR3 is CASSSRGGDYNEQFF. DNA of the CDR3: TGTGCCAGTAGTTCCAGGGGAGGCGACTACAATGAGCAGTTCTTC.

The V call is TRBV2, the J call TRBJ2-7; D is unclear. The CDR3 is 12 amino acids. Trimming stripped 4 bases from V and 7 bases from J, with 11 bases between. Per germline, CDR1 SNHLY and CDR2 FYNNEI. In DNA, the CDR3 is TGTGCCAGCAGTGGGCGGCCGTTGGAGCAGTACTTC. It encodes CASSGRPLEQYF.

The chain employs TRBV5-1 and TRBJ2-1; 10 positions agree with TRBD2. CDR1 is SGHRS, CDR2 YFSETQ, per germline. The length of the CDR3 is 14 residues. The J segment lost 9 bases and the V segment lost 4 bases, leaving 7 bases of the junction unmatched. The CDR3 protein is CASSVSGTSAEQFF. For the CDR3, the DNA is TGCGCCAGCAGCGTTTCCGGGACTAGCGCTGAGCAGTTCTTC.

Notes on this clone: Only one base separates this from a far larger clonotype, so it likely reflects a read error. V and J are TRBV5-4 and TRBJ2-5, with TRBD1 as a possible D gene (6 bases). CDR1 SGHNT and CDR2 YYREEE come from the germline V gene (reference sequence). The CDR3 loop spans 13 amino acids. This CDR3 is CASSLQGQETRYF. The DNA of the CDR3 is TGTGCCAGCAGCCTACAGGGCCAAGAGACCCGGTACTTC. The full variable domain, in which reference TRBV5-4 and TRBJ2-5 provide the parts outside the CDR3, is ETGVTQSPTHLIKTRGQQVTLRCSSQSGHNTVSWYQQALGQGPQFIFQYYREEENGRGNFPPRFSGLQFPNYSSELNVNALELDDSALYLCASSLQGQETRYFGPGTRLLVL.

The genes are TRBV27 and TRBJ1-5; unclear D gene. Trimming removed 5 bases at V and 3 bases at J, with 14 bases between. The CDR3 spans 15 residues. The germline CDR1 and CDR2 sequences are MNHEY and SMNVEV (reference sequence). The CDR3 nucleotides read TGTGCCAGCAGTATTTCCGACGGATTCAATCAGCCCCAGCATTTT. It specifies CASSISDGFNQPQHF.

V and J are TRBV11-2 and TRBJ1-5; D gene ambiguous. The V end lost 0 bases, the J end lost 7 bases, and 7 bases lay between the germline ends. The CDR3 is 13 amino acids. Germline V lookup: CDR1 SGHAT, CDR2 FQNNGV. The CDR3 sequence is CASSLDADQPQHF. CDR3 DNA: TGTGCCAGCAGCTTAGATGCGGACCAGCCCCAGCATTTT.

In the case of this clone: Other DNA sequences of this sample code for an identical CDR3. The chain uses TRBV7-7 and TRBJ2-3, with D tentatively TRBD1 (5 bases). Trimming shortened V by 0 bases and J by 5 bases, and 6 bases separated the two germline ends. The germline V gene encodes CDR1 SSHAT and CDR2 FNYEAQ (reference sequence). This CDR3 contains 13 residues. In nucleotides, the CDR3 is TGTGCCAGCAGCTTAGCAGGGGAAGATACGCAGTATTTT. Translating gives CASSLAGEDTQYF.

The rearrangement uses TRBV5-1 and TRBJ2-2; 11 bases fit TRBD1. V gave up 3 bases and J gave up 5 bases; unmatched junction bases: 6. The CDR3 runs 16 residues. CDR1 is SGHRS and CDR2 is YFSETQ in the germline V gene. The CDR3 protein is CASSSQGQGVTGELFF. The CDR3 coding sequence is TGCGCCAGCAGCTCGCAGGGACAGGGGGTAACCGGGGAGCTGTTTTTT.

The chain recombines TRBV4-2 with TRBJ1-1, with D possibly being TRBD1 (5 bases). The ends were cut back, 1 base at V and 1 base at J, with 16 bases in the middle. Looked up from germline, CDR1 is LGHNA and CDR2 is YNFKEQ. CDR3 length: 17 amino acids. This CDR3 reads CASSQGGDRPANTEAFF. CDR3 in DNA: TGTGCCAGCAGCCAAGGCGGGGACCGTCCCGCGAACACTGAAGCTTTCTTT.

This chain links TRBV5-6 with TRBJ2-2; 13 nucleotides match TRBD2. This CDR3 is built from 15 residues. V was clipped by 9 bases and J by 5 bases; unmatched bases: 7. CDR1 and CDR2 from the germline V gene are SGHDT and YYEEEE. The DNA for the CDR3 is TGTGCCACCTCGACTAGCGGGAGGAGAACCGGGGAGCTGTTTTTT. Protein: CATSTSGRRTGELFF.

The CDR3: CASSPGLTNQPQHF. Written as DNA, the CDR3 is TGTGCCAGCAGCCCGGGCCTCACCAATCAGCCCCAGCATTTT. V is TRBV7-6 and J is TRBJ1-5, with unresolved D. Germline V CDR1 and CDR2: SGHVS, FNYEAQ. The CDR3 sequence is 14 residues long. V lost 5 bases and J 3 bases, leaving 11 bases between the germline ends. The variable domain in full, completed from reference TRBV7-6 and TRBJ1-5, reads GAGVSQSPRYKVTKRGQDVALRCDPISGHVSLYWYRQALGQGPEFLTYFNYEAQQDKSGLPNDRFSAERPEGSISTLTIQRTEQRDSAMYRCASSPGLTNQPQHFGDGTRLSIL.

The gene calls are TRBV28 and TRBJ2-6, with D possibly TRBD1 on 6 matching bases. This CDR3 contains 18 residues. Trimming cost V 8 bases and J 1 base, with 21 bases left between them. CDR1 and CDR2 (germline): MDHEN, SYDVKM. Written as DNA, the CDR3 is TGTGCCAGCTCTCACCGGACAGCTCTAATTTCTGGGGCCAACGTCCTGACTTTC. It codes for CASSHRTALISGANVLTF.

The rearrangement joins TRBV4-1 to TRBJ2-1; D is uncertain. This CDR3 has 15 residues. The V gene lost 2 bases and the J gene lost 7 bases, with 15 bases spanning the gap. Germline-derived CDR1 and CDR2 are MGHRA and YSYEKL. CDR3 coding DNA: TGCGCCAGCAGCCAACGCCTAGTGAGTTCGAATGAGCAGTTCTTC. It encodes CASSQRLVSSNEQFF.

This clone showed up just a few times. The V and J genes are TRBV28 and TRBJ1-2; no definite D call. Germline V lookup: CDR1 MDHEN, CDR2 SYDVKM. This CDR3 has 12 residues. Between the trimmed V and J ends, which lost 2 bases and 8 bases, there was a span of 9 bases. The CDR3 here is CASSLILGGYTF. The CDR3 nucleotides read TGTGCCAGCAGTTTAATACTCGGGGGCTACACCTTC.

The V and J genes are TRBV29-1 and TRBJ1-2; 10 bases align to TRBD1. J gave up 4 bases and V 7 bases, and 3 bases lay outside the gene matches. CDR3 length: 12 amino acids. Germline V CDR1 and CDR2: SQVTM, ANQGSEA. In nucleotides, the CDR3 is TGCAGCGGGGGGACAGGGGTCTATGGCTACACCTTC. Translation: CSGGTGVYGYTF.

The V and J genes are TRBV7-9 and TRBJ2-2; perhaps TRBD1 as D (6 bases). V was clipped by 1 base and J by 2 bases, with 11 bases between them. The CDR3 extends over 16 amino acids. Per germline, CDR1 SEHNR and CDR2 FQNEAQ (reference sequence). DNA of the CDR3: TGTGCCAGCAGCTTAGGATCAGGGGCCAACACCGGGGAGCTGTTTTTT. It yields the protein CASSLGSGANTGELFF.

This clone was recorded a few times. The J gene is TRBJ1-2, the V gene TRBV29-1, with unresolved D. Germline CDR1 reads SQVTM; CDR2 reads ANQGSEA. Trimming removed 5 bases at V and 1 base at J, with 11 bases between. This CDR3 spans 13 amino acids. CDR3 DNA: TGCAGCGTTCGGAGGCAGGATAACTATGGCTACACCTTC. Amino acids: CSVRRQDNYGYTF.

V is TRBV19 and J is TRBJ2-7, with 8 bases aligning to TRBD2. From germline, CDR1 is LNHDA and CDR2 SQIVND (reference sequence). The CDR3 extends over 12 amino acids. CDR3 sequence reads: CATGRGNYEQYF. The CDR3 coding sequence is TGTGCTACCGGGAGGGGAAACTACGAGCAGTACTTC.

CDR3 region: CASSRGPDYGYTF. Written as DNA, the CDR3 is TGTGCCAGCAGTCGGGGGCCGGACTATGGCTACACCTTC. The chain couples TRBV5-4 to TRBJ1-2; possible D gene TRBD1, 6 bases. The V and J ends lost 5 bases and 3 bases respectively, with 11 bases between them. The germline V gene encodes CDR1 SGHNT and CDR2 YYREEE (reference sequence). CDR3 length: 13 residues.

The chain couples TRBV28 to TRBJ1-5; TRBD1 is a possible D gene (5 bases). This CDR3 has 15 residues. V was cut by 6 bases and J by 0 bases, with 12 bases left in between. Germline CDR1 and CDR2: MDHEN and SYDVKM. The chain's CDR3 is CASRPGTVSNQPQHF. Written as DNA, the CDR3 is TGTGCCAGCAGACCCGGGACGGTTAGCAATCAGCCCCAGCATTTT.

This clone was counted only a few times. CDR3 nucleotides: TGTGCCAGCAGGGGGGCCGGCTATGGCTACACCTTC. Translated: CASRGAGYGYTF. The chain employs TRBV2 and TRBJ1-2; D perhaps matches TRBD1 (6 bases). This CDR3 has 12 amino acids. V lost 6 bases, J lost 4 bases, and 9 bases lay in between. Germline V gene data show CDR1 as SNHLY and CDR2 as FYNNEI.

The count of this clone is one. This chain links TRBV5-8 with TRBJ1-2; the match to TRBD1 covers 7 bases. Germline lookup yields CDR1 SGHTS and CDR2 YDEGEE. The CDR3 is 15 residues long. Germline trimming cut 0 bases from V and 2 bases from J; bases unmatched to any gene: 4. CDR3 sequence: CASSLVGQANYGYTF. The CDR3 DNA is TGTGCCAGCAGCTTGGTAGGACAGGCAAACTATGGCTACACCTTC.

The chain couples TRBV5-1 to TRBJ2-1; a possible D gene is TRBD1 (6 bases). CDR3 length equals 15 residues. The germline V gene encodes CDR1 SGHRS and CDR2 YFSETQ. V was pared by 7 bases and J by 4 bases, with 18 bases between. The CDR3 protein is CASASDSISYNEQFF. CDR3 nucleotides: TGCGCCAGCGCGTCGGACAGCATATCTTACAATGAGCAGTTCTTC.

The table lists this clone with a few counts. V and J are TRBV4-1 and TRBJ2-3, with D perhaps TRBD1 or TRBD2 (7 bases each). The germline gives CDR1 MGHRA, CDR2 YSYEKL. Trimming pared 0 bases from V and 4 bases from J, leaving 17 bases between. The CDR3 covers 17 residues. CDR3 nucleotides: TGCGCCAGCAGCCAAGAAGTATCGAGCGGGACAGCAGATACGCAGTATTTT. Translation gives CASSQEVSSGTADTQYF.

The chain combines TRBV5-1 with TRBJ2-7, with 13 bases that match TRBD2. V shed 3 bases, J shed 5 bases, and the junction held 2 bases outside the gene matches. Germline CDR1 SGHRS, CDR2 YFSETQ. The CDR3 extends over 14 amino acids. The CDR3 region has the DNA TGCGCCAGCAGCTATGGGACTAGCGGGAACGAGCAGTACTTC. Translated, it gives CASSYGTSGNEQYF.

This clone was counted a few times. The V call is TRBV25-1, the J call TRBJ2-3; either TRBD1 or TRBD2 may supply D (5 bases each). This CDR3 comprises 15 residues. Trimming took 4 bases from V and 0 from J, leaving 11 bases between them. CDR1 MGHDK and CDR2 SYGVNS come from the germline V gene. This CDR3 is CASSVGTVSTDTQYF. In DNA form, the CDR3 reads TGTGCCAGCAGTGTAGGGACGGTGAGCACAGATACGCAGTATTTT.